These 21 T cell receptor beta chains share one sample of origin, sequenced in a study of T cells in Graves' hyperthyroidism and ophthalmopathy. Amplified regions were TCR beta CDR3 sequences from RNA transcripts. HTBI primers were the set used in a first-round RT-PCR of the TCR CDR3. TCRdb ran MiXCR on the multiplex PCR reads and lists one entry per CDR3 protein. The data show a few hundred thousand distinct CDR3 sequences, with around 20% seen just once and about 38% held by the top ten. Sequencing input: blood. The receptor source for this set is a young man with Graves' ophthalmopathy.

This clonotype was seen repeatedly, ten times or more. V gene TRBV5-1 combines with J gene TRBJ1-1, with TRBD1 matching 11 bases. V was clipped by 4 bases and J by 5 bases; unmatched bases: 13. The germline V gene has CDR1 SGHRS and CDR2 YFSETQ. The CDR3 has 17 residues. The CDR3 bases are TGCGCCAGCAGCGTCAAACCGGGACAGGGGGGAAGGACTGAAGCTTTCTTT. Its translation is CASSVKPGQGGRTEAFF.

This clonotype was observed at least ten times. The genes are TRBV18 and TRBJ1-1, with 8 bases lining up with TRBD1. The CDR3 consists of 14 residues. The J segment lost 1 base and the V segment lost 5 bases, leaving 3 bases of the junction unmatched. The germline CDR1 and CDR2 sequences are KGHSH and LQKENI. CDR3 in amino acids: CASSTQGGNTEAFF. The DNA of the CDR3 is TGTGCCAGCTCAACACAGGGGGGGAACACTGAAGCTTTCTTT.

As DNA, the CDR3 is TGTGCCATCATGGGGACGGGCAGGGACTATGGCTACACCTTC. Amino acid sequence: CAIMGTGRDYGYTF. V and J are TRBV10-3 and TRBJ1-2, with a possible D match to TRBD1 (5 bases). V was pared by 7 bases and J by 3 bases, with 15 bases between. Germline CDR1 is ENHRY and CDR2 is SYGVKD. The CDR3 contains 14 residues.

The J gene is TRBJ2-2, the V gene TRBV5-6; 8 bases agree with TRBD1. CDR1 and CDR2 (germline): SGHDT, YYEEEE. Trimming removed 0 bases from V and 6 bases from J; junction bases left unmatched: 10. CDR3 length: 17 residues. The CDR3 DNA is TGTGCCAGCAGCTTGGGGGGGACAGGTGGTGTCGCCGGGGAGCTGTTTTTT. Translated: CASSLGGTGGVAGELFF.

The rearrangement links TRBV13 to TRBJ2-2, with D maybe TRBD2 (6 bases). V lost 3 bases and J 5 bases, leaving 13 bases between the germline ends. Germline V gives CDR1 PRHDT, CDR2 FYEKMQ (reference sequence). The CDR3 is 15 residues long. The DNA of the CDR3 is TGTGCCAGCAGCTTCAGACTAGGGGATACCGGGGAGCTGTTTTTT. This codes for CASSFRLGDTGELFF.

This clonotype was picked up many times. V and J are TRBV6-1 and TRBJ1-1, with D possibly matching TRBD1 (6 bases). V lost 5 bases and J lost 3, with 10 bases in between. The CDR3 runs 13 residues. Germline CDR1 MNHNS, CDR2 SASEGT. CDR3 in amino acids: CASSMTGDTEAFF. DNA for the CDR3: TGTGCCAGCAGTATGACAGGAGACACTGAAGCTTTCTTT.

The sample holds many counts of this clonotype. CDR3 coding DNA: TGTGCCAGCAGCGAGACCGGGACTCCGGCGGGCTATGGCTACACCTTC. Translating it yields CASSETGTPAGYGYTF. V and J are TRBV7-9 and TRBJ1-2; perhaps TRBD1 as D (5 bases). The length of the CDR3 is 16 residues. Trimming stripped 5 bases from V and 4 bases from J, with 20 bases between. CDR1 SEHNR and CDR2 FQNEAQ come from the germline V gene (reference sequence).

This clonotype was found a few times. V usage is TRBV19 and J usage is TRBJ2-7; either TRBD1 or TRBD2 may supply D (5 bases each). The V end was cut by 5 bases, the J end by 3 bases, with 11 bases between. Germline V lookup: CDR1 LNHDA, CDR2 SQIVND (reference sequence). The CDR3 is 13 amino acids. Here the CDR3 reads CASSQGPFYEQYF. CDR3 DNA sequence: TGTGCCAGTAGTCAGGGACCCTTCTACGAGCAGTACTTC.

The chain combines TRBV7-9 with TRBJ2-1, with 8 bases fitting TRBD2. This CDR3 contains 13 residues. Per the germline V gene, CDR1 is SEHNR and CDR2 is FQNEAQ (reference sequence). Trimming at V came to 6 bases and at J to 9 bases, leaving 7 bases not matched to a gene. The CDR3 coding sequence is TGTGCCAGCAGTGCGCCCCGGGAGGGTGAGCAGTTCTTC. This codes for CASSAPREGEQFF.

As to this clonotype: With a much larger clone just one base away, this may be a read error. The rearrangement uses TRBV11-2 and TRBJ1-4; D gene ambiguous. Germline CDR1 is SGHAT and CDR2 is FQNNGV. The CDR3 is 11 amino acids. The CDR3: CASSANEKLVF. The DNA for the CDR3 is TGTGCCAGCAGCGCCAATGAAAAACTGGTTTTT.

This clonotype was counted ten times or more. The rearrangement links TRBV5-8 to TRBJ2-3, with 12 positions matching TRBD2. This CDR3 has 17 residues. The ends lost 4 bases at V and 0 bases at J; junction bases unmatched: 6. Germline V gives CDR1 SGHTS, CDR2 YDEGEE. The CDR3 spells CASSARLAGASTDTQYF. CDR3 nucleotides: TGTGCCAGCAGCGCCAGACTAGCGGGGGCCAGCACAGATACGCAGTATTTT.

V is TRBV4-1 and J is TRBJ2-1; TRBD2 matches at 8 bases. V shed 1 base and J 9 bases; nucleotides not matched to a gene: 11. Per germline, CDR1 MGHRA and CDR2 YSYEKL. The CDR3 spans 16 residues. In DNA, the CDR3 is TGCGCCAGCAGCCAAGGGGCCGGGACTAGGATCAGTGAGCAGTTCTTC. Translated: CASSQGAGTRISEQFF.

The rearrangement links TRBV14 to TRBJ2-1; D gene ambiguous. The J call may be in error: the DNA end matches TRBJ2-7 better. Per the germline V gene, CDR1 is SGHDN and CDR2 is FVKESK. There are 12 residues in the CDR3. CDR3 loop: CASSQFHNEQYF. CDR3 bases: TGTGCCAGCAGCCAATTCCACAATGAGCAGTACTTC.

For this clonotype: This could be a read error, since a much larger clone is one nucleotide away. This rearrangement joins TRBV10-3 to TRBJ2-1, with 8 bases matching TRBD1. Germline assignment: CDR1 ENHRY and CDR2 SYGVKD. This CDR3 region has 13 residues. CDR3 region: CTISDGRGLEQFF. The CDR3 nucleotides are TGTACCATCAGTGATGGCAGGGGGCTTGAGCAGTTCTTC.

This clonotype was seen many times. This chain links TRBV5-1 with TRBJ2-2, with D possibly TRBD1 on 5 matching bases. V was shortened by 0 bases and J by 7 bases, with 7 bases between the two germline ends. The CDR3 contains 13 residues. Germline values: CDR1 SGHRS, CDR2 YFSETQ. The CDR3 DNA reads TGCGCCAGCAGCTTGGAAAGGGGCGGGGAGCTGTTTTTT. This translates into CASSLERGGELFF.

Only a few counts were recorded for this clonotype. V is TRBV9 and J is TRBJ2-5; 9 nucleotides align to TRBD2. The CDR3 has 16 amino acids. Germline CDR1 SGDLS, CDR2 YYNGEE. Trimming at V came to 1 base and at J to 3 bases, leaving 7 bases not matched to a gene. CDR3 bases: TGTGCCAGCAGCGTACTAGCGGGGTTGAGAGAAGAGACCCAGTACTTC. Residues: CASSVLAGLREETQYF.

Concerning this clonotype itself: This may be a read error, as it is one base from a much larger clone. The rearrangement joins TRBV3-1 to TRBJ2-5; D unclear. The CDR3 extends over 15 amino acids. Germline assignment: CDR1 LGHDT and CDR2 YNNKEL (reference sequence). CDR3 protein: CANSQEVSSSETQYF. Here the CDR3 DNA reads TGTGCCAACAGCCAAGAGGTATCTTCATCGGAGACCCAGTACTTC.

The V call is TRBV6-9, the J call TRBJ1-1; no definite D call. Germline V gene sequence: CDR1 MNHGY, CDR2 SVAAGI. CDR3 length: 14 residues. The ends were cut back, 3 bases at V and 5 bases at J, with 13 bases in the middle. This chain's CDR3 is CASSYAVVLTEAFF. For the CDR3, the DNA is TGTGCCAGCAGTTACGCAGTCGTCCTAACTGAAGCTTTCTTT.

The chain links TRBV29-1 to TRBJ2-3, with 10 bases lining up with TRBD1. The CDR3 is 14 amino acids. The V gene's germline CDR1 is SQVTM and CDR2 ANQGSEA. Trimming removed 6 bases from V and 3 bases from J; junction bases left unmatched: 6. The DNA of the CDR3 is TGCAGCGTCGCTGGACAGGGGGAGACAGATACGCAGTATTTT. Its translation: CSVAGQGETDTQYF.

The chain links TRBV6-1 to TRBJ2-1; perhaps TRBD1 as D (5 bases). V lost 2 bases, J lost 7 bases, and 12 bases lay in between. Germline-derived CDR1 and CDR2 are MNHNS and SASEGT. The CDR3 sequence is 14 residues long. The CDR3 loop is CASSEPGLGNEQFF. The CDR3 DNA follows: TGTGCCAGCAGTGAACCAGGGCTTGGGAATGAGCAGTTCTTC.

At least ten counts were recorded for this clonotype. The genes are TRBV12-3 or TRBV12-4 and TRBJ2-3; D is undetermined. Trimming took 2 bases from V and 6 from J, leaving 9 bases between them. This CDR3 spans 13 amino acids. CDR3 sequence reads: CASSLRAWDTQYF. CDR3 nucleotide sequence: TGTGCCAGCAGTTTACGGGCCTGGGATACGCAGTATTTT.